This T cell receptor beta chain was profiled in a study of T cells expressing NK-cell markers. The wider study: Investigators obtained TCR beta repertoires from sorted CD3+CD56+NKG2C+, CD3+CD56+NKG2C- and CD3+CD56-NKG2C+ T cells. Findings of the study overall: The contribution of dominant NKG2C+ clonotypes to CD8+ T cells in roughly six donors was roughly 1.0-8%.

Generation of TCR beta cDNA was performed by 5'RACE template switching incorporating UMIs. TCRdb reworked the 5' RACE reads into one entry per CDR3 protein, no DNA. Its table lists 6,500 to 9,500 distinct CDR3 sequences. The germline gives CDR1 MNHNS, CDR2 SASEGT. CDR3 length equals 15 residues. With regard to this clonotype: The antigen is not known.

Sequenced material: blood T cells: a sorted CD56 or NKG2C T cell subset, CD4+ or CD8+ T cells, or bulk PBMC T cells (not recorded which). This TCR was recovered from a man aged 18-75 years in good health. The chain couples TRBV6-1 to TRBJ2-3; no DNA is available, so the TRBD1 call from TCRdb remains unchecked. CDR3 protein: CASSEWDSTTDTQYF.